This passage covers 25 T cell receptor beta chains from one sample sequenced in a study of blood T cells in healthy people across ages. Next came a second PCR, run for about 6 to 12 cycles, which used a sample-barcoded 5' primer along with a J-beta primer mix. MiXCR, run by TCRdb on the 5' RACE reads, gives a single entry per CDR3 protein. This table has about 970,000 distinct CDR3 sequences, about 51% appearing once. Specimen: blood. The receptor set was obtained from a woman aged 55-69 years in good health.

The V and J genes are TRBV29-1 and TRBJ2-7; D remains ambiguous. Deletions cut 4 bases from V and 3 bases from J, with 13 bases between. This CDR3 region has 13 residues. Germline lookup yields CDR1 SQVTM and CDR2 ANQGSEA. CDR3 sequence: CSVVWENHYEQYF. In DNA form, the CDR3 reads TGCAGCGTTGTTTGGGAAAACCACTACGAGCAGTACTTC.

V usage is TRBV10-2 and J usage is TRBJ2-3, with D possibly TRBD2 on 5 matching bases. Germline CDR1 and CDR2: WSHSY and SAAADI. The CDR3 sequence is 16 residues long. Trimming shortened V by 2 bases and J by 5 bases, and 17 bases separated the two germline ends. CDR3 bases: TGCGCCAGCAGTGAGGTACGGCAGTCCCGGGGAGATACGCAGTATTTT. Residues: CASSEVRQSRGDTQYF.

This clonotype was observed once. V is TRBV7-8 and J is TRBJ2-1, with TRBD2 identical over 11 bases. The CDR3 sequence is 16 residues long. The J segment lost 8 bases and the V segment lost 2 bases, leaving 8 bases of the junction unmatched. Germline CDR1 is SGHVS and CDR2 is FQNEAQ. In DNA form, the CDR3 reads TGTGCCAGCAGCTTACTCGCTAGCGGGAGGTCTGATGAGCAGTTCTTC. Translating it yields CASSLLASGRSDEQFF.

There are a few counts of this clonotype. The chain joins TRBV5-1 to TRBJ2-1; 7 positions match TRBD1. CDR1 SGHRS and CDR2 YFSETQ come from the germline V gene. The CDR3 is 14 residues long. V gave up 2 bases and J gave up 6 bases; unmatched junction bases: 5. The CDR3 is CASSFWTGPNEQFF. In nucleotides, the CDR3 is TGCGCCAGCAGCTTCTGGACAGGCCCCAATGAGCAGTTCTTC.

The chain has TRBV7-2 and TRBJ1-1; TRBD1 might be the D (6 bases). The CDR3 totals 13 residues. V was cut by 6 bases and J by 1 base, with 9 bases left in between. Germline loops: CDR1 SGHTA, CDR2 FQGNSA. In nucleotides, the CDR3 is TGTGCCAGCAGGTACAGGGAGAACACTGAAGCTTTCTTT. Amino acids: CASRYRENTEAFF. Looking up the rest from reference TRBV7-2 and TRBJ1-1 gives the full variable domain: GAGVSQSPSNKVTEKGKDVELRCDPISGHTALYWYRQSLGQGLEFLIYFQGNSAPDKSGLPSDRFSAERTGGSVSTLTIQRTQQEDSAVYLCASRYRENTEAFFGQGTRLTVV.

This clonotype was observed a few times. The CDR3 protein is CASSFTWGAGETQYF. CDR3 sequence (DNA): TGTGCCAGCAGTTTCACGTGGGGCGCGGGAGAGACCCAGTACTTC. The rearrangement links TRBV28 to TRBJ2-5; D is possibly TRBD1 or TRBD2 (5 bases each). CDR1 and CDR2 from the germline V gene are MDHEN and SYDVKM. This CDR3 is 15 amino acids long. V lost 3 bases to trimming and J lost 4 bases, with 15 bases between them.

The V gene is TRBV28, the J gene TRBJ2-1, with 13 bases fitting TRBD2. Per germline, CDR1 MDHEN and CDR2 SYDVKM. The CDR3 has 18 residues. The V and J ends lost 6 bases and 5 bases, in that order; junction bases with no gene match: 13. DNA of the CDR3: TGTGCCAGCAGGCCTATCACGTTTACTAGCGGGAGGGACAATGAGCAGTTCTTC. This encodes CASRPITFTSGRDNEQFF.

The CDR3 nucleotides are TGTGCCAGCAGCCAGAACCCGGGCTCCTACAATGAGCAGTTCTTC. It translates to CASSQNPGSYNEQFF. The gene calls are TRBV3-1 and TRBJ2-1; no clear D gene. In germline, CDR1 is LGHDT, CDR2 YNNKEL (reference sequence). The CDR3 has 15 amino acids. Trimming took off 3 bases at V and 0 bases at J, with 9 bases between the two ends.

This clonotype was observed a few times. The chain couples TRBV18 to TRBJ2-7; D is perhaps TRBD2 (6 bases). The CDR3 has 18 residues. Germline values: CDR1 KGHSH, CDR2 LQKENI. V dropped 2 bases and J dropped 0 bases, with 20 bases sitting between them. CDR3 sequence: CASSPIGRESGYSYEQYF. CDR3 DNA: TGTGCCAGCTCACCAATAGGTAGAGAGAGCGGGTACTCCTACGAGCAGTACTTC.

This chain connects TRBV29-1 to TRBJ2-1; tentative D call: TRBD1 (7 bases). Trimming took off 1 base at V and 3 bases at J, with 13 bases between the two ends. CDR1 is SQVTM, CDR2 ANQGSEA, per germline. The CDR3 is 15 amino acids. CDR3 sequence reads: CSVEGVQGGYNEQFF. DNA for the CDR3: TGCAGCGTTGAAGGGGTCCAGGGGGGCTACAATGAGCAGTTCTTC.

This clonotype showed up just a few times. Here the CDR3 reads CASSSQGRAKNIQYF. CDR3 bases: TGTGCCAGCAGTTCCCAGGGGCGAGCCAAAAACATTCAGTACTTC. This chain joins TRBV6-2 or TRBV6-3 and TRBJ2-4; the D gene is possibly TRBD1 (6 bases). Between the trimmed V and J ends, which lost 4 bases and 0 bases, there was a span of 10 bases. The CDR3 is 15 residues long. Germline V gene data show CDR1 as MNHEY and CDR2 as SVGEGT.

The CDR3 sequence: CASSLEVTALFF. DNA of the CDR3: TGTGCCAGCAGCTTGGAGGTGACAGCACTGTTCTTC. This rearrangement joins TRBV5-5 to TRBJ2-1; tentative D call: TRBD1 (5 bases). Germline CDR1 SGHKS, CDR2 YYEKEE (reference sequence). Trimming took 0 bases from V and 15 from J, leaving 13 bases between them. The CDR3 contains 12 residues.

The chain couples TRBV7-2 to TRBJ2-5; 13 bases map to TRBD2. The trim removed 4 bases at V and 8 bases at J, leaving 7 bases unmatched. Germline V lookup: CDR1 SGHTA, CDR2 FQGNSA. The CDR3 runs 15 residues. The CDR3 loop reads CASSWDGTSGKTQYF. The DNA for the CDR3 is TGTGCCAGCAGCTGGGATGGGACTAGCGGGAAAACCCAGTACTTC.

The rearrangement joins TRBV25-1 to TRBJ2-3; D is undetermined. The CDR3 has 19 amino acids. V was trimmed by 5 bases and J by 2 bases, leaving 26 bases between them. Germline lookup yields CDR1 MGHDK and CDR2 SYGVNS. Here the CDR3 DNA reads TGTGCCAGCAGTCCTTCTTCTCATTCGGGCCCTCGCCCCACAGATACGCAGTATTTT. Translation gives CASSPSSHSGPRPTDTQYF.

CDR3 in DNA: TGCGCCAGCAGCCCGGGTCAGGGGCCTGGAGAACTGTTTTTT. Translation: CASSPGQGPGELFF. The chain has TRBV5-1 and TRBJ1-4; D might be TRBD1 (6 bases). Trimming took 4 bases from V and 12 from J, leaving 19 bases between them. Germline lookup yields CDR1 SGHRS and CDR2 YFSETQ. The CDR3 is 14 amino acids.

The V gene is TRBV5-1, the J gene TRBJ1-2; TRBD1 aligns across 8 bases. The CDR3 runs to 14 residues. The trim removed 4 bases at V and 6 bases at J, leaving 8 bases unmatched. In germline, CDR1 is SGHRS, CDR2 YFSETQ. The CDR3 coding sequence is TGCGCCAGCAGCGTGGACAGGGATCGCAATGGCTACACCTTC. It codes for CASSVDRDRNGYTF.

This chain connects TRBV20-1 to TRBJ2-5; D possibly corresponds to TRBD1 (6 bases). Germline CDR1 reads DFQATT; CDR2 reads SNEGSKA (reference sequence). The CDR3 is 12 residues long. Trimming cost V 8 bases and J 11 bases, with 21 bases left between them. CDR3 amino acids: CSFRQANNEQYF. The CDR3 DNA is TGCAGTTTTAGACAGGCGAACAATGAGCAGTACTTC.

The chain joins TRBV20-1 to TRBJ2-3; 12 bases map to TRBD2. V lost 3 bases to trimming and J lost 5 bases; unmatched junction nucleotides: 12. Germline V gene lookup returns CDR1 DFQATT and CDR2 SNEGSKA (reference sequence). The CDR3 loop spans 17 amino acids. CDR3 sequence: CSASKGLAGGPRDTQYF. As DNA, the CDR3 is TGCAGTGCTAGTAAAGGGCTAGCGGGAGGGCCGAGAGATACGCAGTATTTT.

The gene calls are TRBV3-1 and TRBJ2-5; TRBD2 matches 14 bases. CDR3 size: 15 residues. Germline values: CDR1 LGHDT, CDR2 YNNKEL (reference sequence). Unmatched junction bases numbered 2, after V lost 3 bases and J lost 5 bases. CDR3 nucleotide sequence: TGTGCCAGCAGCCAGGGGACTAGCGGGAGTGAGACCCAGTACTTC. Its translation is CASSQGTSGSETQYF.

J is TRBJ2-1 and V is TRBV29-1, with 7 bases aligning to TRBD2. V lost 3 bases to trimming and J lost 8 bases; unmatched junction nucleotides: 13. The CDR3 is 15 residues long. Germline V CDR1 and CDR2: SQVTM, ANQGSEA. The CDR3 region has the DNA TGCAGCGTTGATCCCAGGCGGGGAGGGCCGCATGAGCAGTTCTTC. Translation gives CSVDPRRGGPHEQFF.

This clonotype was counted only a few times. The genes are TRBV9 and TRBJ1-4; tentative D call: TRBD1 (5 bases). Trimming removed 0 bases at V and 7 bases at J, with 13 bases between. The CDR3 sequence is 15 residues long. CDR1 SGDLS and CDR2 YYNGEE come from the germline V gene. The CDR3 bases are TGTGCCAGCAGCGTAGCTGGGGGTCTCAGTGAAAAACTGTTTTTT. Its protein is CASSVAGGLSEKLFF. Supplemented by reference TRBV9 and TRBJ1-4, the full variable domain reads DSGVTQTPKHLITATGQRVTLRCSPRSGDLSVYWYQQSLDQGLQFLIQYYNGEERAKGNILERFSAQQFPDLHSELNLSSLELGDSALYFCASSVAGGLSEKLFFGSGTQLSVL.

J is TRBJ2-5 and V is TRBV6-1; the match to TRBD1 covers 8 bases. Trimming took 7 bases from V and 1 from J; bases not matched to a gene: 14. Germline lookup yields CDR1 MNHNS and CDR2 SASEGT. The CDR3 sequence is 17 residues long. CDR3 loop: CASNQPRSRGPQETQYF. CDR3 coding DNA: TGTGCCAGCAATCAACCTCGGAGCAGGGGGCCCCAAGAGACCCAGTACTTC.

This clonotype has more than one count but fewer than ten. The chain combines TRBV6-2 or TRBV6-3 with TRBJ2-3; D is unclear. V was trimmed by 2 bases and J by 8 bases, leaving 5 bases between them. The CDR3 length is 11 residues. In germline, CDR1 is MNHEY, CDR2 SVGEGT. The CDR3 spells CASSYPSTQYF. Written as DNA, the CDR3 is TGTGCCAGCAGTTACCCCTCTACGCAGTATTTT.

The V gene is TRBV28, the J gene TRBJ1-2; 8 bases match TRBD1. Losses at the gene ends were 3 bases for V and 5 bases for J; bases not matched to a gene: 5. CDR1 is MDHEN, CDR2 SYDVKM, per germline. The CDR3 consists of 14 residues. As DNA, the CDR3 is TGTGCCAGCAGTTTTCCGGGACAGGCGTATGGCTACACCTTC. It codes for CASSFPGQAYGYTF.

This clonotype was observed at least ten times. The CDR3 nucleotides read TGCAGCGTATTAGCCCTTCGGGGCGAGCAGTACTTC. Protein: CSVLALRGEQYF. The gene calls are TRBV29-1 and TRBJ2-7, with D perhaps TRBD2 (5 bases). V gave up 6 bases and J gave up 6 bases, with 15 bases separating them. Germline CDR1 SQVTM, CDR2 ANQGSEA. This CDR3 spans 12 amino acids.